The 31 T cell receptor beta chains presented below share a single source sample, sequenced in a study of T cell responses to AZD1222 COVID-19 vaccine. Assay: immunoSEQ multiplex PCR; the TCRdb copy retains only in-frame clones and omits some. The table records over 85,000 clones, around 85% of them present only once. The starting material was peripheral blood, obtained on day 0 of AZD1222 vaccination. These receptors were taken from an adult in good health.

The rearrangement uses TRBV5-1 and TRBJ2-5; TRBD2 agrees at 8 bases. CDR3 length: 14 residues. Trimming cost V 4 bases and J 5 bases; bases outside gene matches: 7. Germline V gene sequence: CDR1 SGHRS, CDR2 YFSETQ. CDR3 amino acids: CASSPGPGGETQYF. The CDR3 coding sequence is TGCGCCAGCAGCCCGGGACCGGGAGGGGAGACCCAGTACTTC.

CDR3 sequence: CASSMLGAPNSPLHF. In DNA, the CDR3 is TGTGCCAGTAGTATGTTGGGGGCGCCGAATTCACCCCTCCACTTT. The chain combines TRBV19 with TRBJ1-6; D perhaps matches TRBD1 (6 bases). The CDR3 runs 15 residues. Trimming removed 3 bases at V and 7 bases at J, with 13 bases between. In germline, CDR1 is LNHDA, CDR2 SQIVND (reference sequence). The full variable domain, in which reference TRBV19 and TRBJ1-6 provide the parts outside the CDR3, is DGGITQSPKYLFRKEGQNVTLSCEQNLNHDAMYWYRQDPGQGLRLIYYSQIVNDFQKGDIAEGYSVSREKKESFPLTVTSAQKNPTAFYLCASSMLGAPNSPLHFGNGTRLTVT.

V usage is TRBV7-2 and J usage is TRBJ1-2; 7 bases align to TRBD1. After removal of 4 bases from V and 5 bases from J, the junction contained 7 bases not matched to a gene. Germline V gene data show CDR1 as SGHTA and CDR2 as FQGNSA. CDR3 length: 14 residues. CDR3 in amino acids: CASSSADRVYGYTF. The CDR3 DNA sequence: TGTGCCAGCAGCTCGGCAGACAGGGTGTATGGCTACACCTTC. The whole variable domain, filled in from reference TRBV7-2 and TRBJ1-2, reads GAGVSQSPSNKVTEKGKDVELRCDPISGHTALYWYRQSLGQGLEFLIYFQGNSAPDKSGLPSDRFSAERTGGSVSTLTIQRTQQEDSAVYLCASSSADRVYGYTFGSGTRLTVV.

The rearrangement links TRBV3-1 (or the pseudogene TRBV3-2) to TRBJ1-2, with D perhaps matching TRBD1 (5 bases). The V gene's germline CDR1 is LGHDT and CDR2 YNNKEL (reference sequence). Trimming cost V 1 base and J 7 bases, with 7 bases left between them. The CDR3 covers 12 residues. The DNA for the CDR3 is TGTGCCAGCAGCCAAGGGGGGGTTGGCTACACCTTC. It is translated as CASSQGGVGYTF.

This sequence joins TRBV4-1 and TRBJ2-1; 9 bases agree with TRBD1. Trimming removed 0 bases from V and 7 bases from J; junction bases left unmatched: 4. CDR3 length: 15 amino acids. Germline V gene lookup returns CDR1 MGHRA and CDR2 YSYEKL. CDR3 sequence: CASSQEGQGSNEQFF. In DNA form, the CDR3 reads TGCGCCAGCAGCCAAGAGGGACAGGGTTCTAATGAGCAGTTCTTC.

Concerning this clone: This specimen includes other DNA sequences encoding the same CDR3. V usage is TRBV11-2 and J usage is TRBJ1-2, with a tentative D call TRBD1 (5 bases). V shed 5 bases and J shed 8 bases, with 18 bases lying between them. The length of the CDR3 is 14 residues. Germline assignment: CDR1 SGHAT and CDR2 FQNNGV. Here the CDR3 DNA reads TGTGCCAGCAGCCCTGGGGGGGAGAGAGGAGGCTACACCTTC. Its translation is CASSPGGERGGYTF.

This chain joins TRBV9 and TRBJ2-1; D not resolved. The CDR3 contains 16 residues. Per the germline V gene, CDR1 is SGDLS and CDR2 is YYNGEE. Trimming shortened V by 3 bases and J by 11 bases, and 24 bases separated the two germline ends. Here the CDR3 DNA reads TGTGCCAGCAGCGCCGACCCCTCGCTTGGCCCCAACAAGCAGTTCTTC. Translated: CASSADPSLGPNKQFF.

This chain uses TRBV30 with TRBJ1-4, with TRBD1 identical over 10 bases. From germline, CDR1 is GTSNPN and CDR2 SVGIG (reference sequence). The trim removed 5 bases at V and 7 bases at J, leaving 13 bases unmatched. The length of the CDR3 is 16 residues. The CDR3 sequence: CAWGGQGTPRVEKLFF. DNA for the CDR3: TGTGCCTGGGGGGGACAGGGGACCCCAAGAGTTGAAAAACTGTTTTTT.

This sequence joins TRBV7-8 and TRBJ1-5; weak D call: TRBD1 (6 bases). This CDR3 has 17 residues. Trimming took off 5 bases at V and 1 base at J, with 18 bases between the two ends. Per the germline V gene, CDR1 is SGHVS and CDR2 is FQNEAQ. The CDR3 DNA is TGTGCCAGCAGCCTAAACCAGGGGCCTGGGAGCAATCAGCCCCAGCATTTT. Translation gives CASSLNQGPGSNQPQHF.

This chain links TRBV18 with TRBJ1-3; TRBD1 agrees at 7 bases. This CDR3 region has 16 residues. With 5 bases clipped from V and 0 bases from J, the junction kept 7 bases outside the gene matches. Germline V gene lookup returns CDR1 KGHSH and CDR2 LQKENI. The CDR3, as DNA: TGTGCCAGCTCAGAGCGACAGGGCCGCTCTGGAAACACCATATATTTT. Encoded protein: CASSERQGRSGNTIYF.

This clone was seen just once. The chain carries TRBV4-3 and TRBJ1-1, with no clear D. The germline V gene has CDR1 LGHNA and CDR2 YSLEER. Trimming took 3 bases from V and 1 from J, leaving 9 bases between them. The CDR3 totals 14 residues. Here the CDR3 DNA reads TGCGCCAGCAGCCAGGAAGTAGGGAACACTGAAGCTTTCTTT. Amino acid sequence: CASSQEVGNTEAFF.

The V and J genes are TRBV5-1 and TRBJ2-5; TRBD2 agrees at 11 bases. The V gene's germline CDR1 is SGHRS and CDR2 YFSETQ. V shed 2 bases, J shed 3 bases, and the junction held 6 bases outside the gene matches. This CDR3 spans 16 amino acids. CDR3 coding DNA: TGCGCCAGCAGCTTAATAGTGACTAGCGGGAAAGAGACCCAGTACTTC. Encoded protein: CASSLIVTSGKETQYF.

The chain carries TRBV9 and TRBJ1-6; D unresolved. V gave up 4 bases and J gave up 7 bases, with 9 bases separating them. The CDR3 is 13 amino acids. Germline V CDR1 and CDR2: SGDLS, YYNGEE. CDR3 loop: CASSPNLNSPLHF. DNA of the CDR3: TGTGCCAGCAGCCCAAACCTAAATTCACCCCTCCACTTT.

V usage is TRBV7-2 and J usage is TRBJ1-6; 8 bases fit TRBD1. This CDR3 comprises 14 residues. CDR1 is SGHTA, CDR2 FQGNSA, per germline. Trimming took 6 bases from V and 9 from J; bases not matched to a gene: 7. The CDR3 here is CASRDREGGSPLHF. CDR3 DNA sequence: TGTGCCAGCAGGGACAGGGAAGGGGGTTCACCCCTCCACTTT.

This clone showed up many times. The CDR3 DNA reads as TGTGCCAGCAGGCCGGGAACCCACAATGAGCAGTTCTTC. Translation: CASRPGTHNEQFF. The chain joins TRBV5-4 to TRBJ2-1, with D perhaps matching TRBD2 (5 bases). V dropped 5 bases and J dropped 5 bases, with 11 bases sitting between them. Looked up from germline, CDR1 is SGHNT and CDR2 is YYREEE (reference sequence). The CDR3 loop spans 13 amino acids.

The rearrangement links TRBV28 to TRBJ2-2; tentatively, D is TRBD1 or TRBD2 (5 bases each). The ends were cut back, 4 bases at V and 2 bases at J, with 14 bases in the middle. This CDR3 has 16 amino acids. Germline V gives CDR1 MDHEN, CDR2 SYDVKM. CDR3 protein: CASSSRGAVNTGELFF. CDR3 in DNA: TGTGCCAGCAGTTCTCGAGGGGCCGTAAACACCGGGGAGCTGTTTTTT.

The rearrangement links TRBV28 to TRBJ1-1; 7 positions agree with TRBD1. The trim removed 5 bases at V and 6 bases at J, leaving 12 bases unmatched. The V gene's germline CDR1 is MDHEN and CDR2 SYDVKM. There are 15 residues in the CDR3. The CDR3 nucleotides read TGTGCCAGCAGTCTTAAGGACAGGAGGTCCGCTGAAGCTTTCTTT. It yields the protein CASSLKDRRSAEAFF.

This rearrangement joins TRBV7-3 to TRBJ2-1; the D is unclear. The V and J ends lost 2 bases and 10 bases respectively, with 12 bases between them. Germline-derived CDR1 and CDR2 are SGHTA and FQGTGA. This CDR3 contains 13 residues. CDR3 region: CASSLQMRSEQFF. In DNA form, the CDR3 reads TGTGCCAGCAGCTTACAGATGCGGTCGGAGCAGTTCTTC.

About this clone itself: Other DNA sequences in this specimen translate into the identical CDR3. V gene TRBV5-1 combines with J gene TRBJ2-7; 11 bases fit TRBD2. Germline V gene sequence: CDR1 SGHRS, CDR2 YFSETQ. The CDR3 has 16 amino acids. V lost 1 base, J lost 3 bases, and 6 bases stayed unmatched. The CDR3 DNA reads TGCGCCAGCAGCTTGCTCCCGGGACTAGCGGTCTACGAGCAGTACTTC. Protein sequence: CASSLLPGLAVYEQYF.

The chain joins TRBV7-8 to TRBJ2-1, with 9 bases lining up with TRBD2. Germline lookup yields CDR1 SGHVS and CDR2 FQNEAQ. The V gene end was trimmed by 4 bases and the J gene end by 15 bases; junction bases not matched to a gene: 10. This CDR3 comprises 13 residues. The CDR3 spells CASSYPASGAMFF. The CDR3 DNA reads as TGTGCCAGCAGCTACCCGGCTAGCGGGGCTATGTTCTTC.

A note on this clone: One junction end disagrees with the germline gene, perhaps due to a read error. The chain uses TRBV6-1 and TRBJ2-1, with 10 bases fitting TRBD2. CDR1 and CDR2 (germline): MNHNS, SASEGT. The CDR3 loop spans 15 amino acids. The CDR3 here is CASSQAPSGRNEQFF. The CDR3 region has the DNA TGTGCCAGCAGTCAAGCCCCTAGCGGGAGAAATGAGCAGTTCTTC.

The rearrangement joins TRBV6-4 to TRBJ2-3; 7 bases align to TRBD1. Germline assignment: CDR1 MRHNA and CDR2 SNTAGT. With V trimmed by 0 bases and J by 2 bases, 5 bases remained unmatched. CDR3 length: 16 residues. The CDR3 here is CASSDSSDRDTDTQYF. The CDR3 DNA follows: TGTGCCAGCAGTGACTCTTCAGACAGGGACACAGATACGCAGTATTTT.

This clone was seen a handful of times. V and J are TRBV7-2 and TRBJ1-2; D not resolved. Trimming took 4 bases from V and 4 from J, leaving 10 bases between them. There are 13 residues in the CDR3. The germline V gene encodes CDR1 SGHTA and CDR2 FQGNSA. CDR3 amino acids: CASSSGLIYGYTF. Here the CDR3 DNA reads TGTGCCAGCAGCTCTGGGCTGATCTATGGCTACACCTTC.

This chain joins TRBV25-1 and TRBJ1-2; D not certain. With 0 bases removed from V and 8 bases from J, the gap between germline ends came to 16 bases. Germline V CDR1 and CDR2: MGHDK, SYGVNS. This CDR3 has 15 amino acids. CDR3 in DNA: TGTGCCAGCAGTGAATATTCAGGAACAATAGGCGGCTACACCTTC. As protein: CASSEYSGTIGGYTF.

This chain connects TRBV28 to TRBJ1-3; no reliable D call. CDR3 size: 16 residues. Germline V lookup: CDR1 MDHEN, CDR2 SYDVKM. With 2 bases removed from V and 4 bases from J, the gap between germline ends came to 15 bases. CDR3 region: CASSLSARPRGNTIYF. The CDR3 DNA follows: TGTGCCAGCAGTTTAAGCGCCCGACCGAGGGGAAACACCATATATTTT.

Only one count was recorded for this clone. This sample also contains other DNA sequences that code for the same CDR3. This chain uses TRBV7-9 with TRBJ1-5, with a tentative D call TRBD1 (5 bases). CDR3 length equals 15 residues. Germline CDR1 SEHNR, CDR2 FQNEAQ (reference sequence). With 0 bases removed from V and 1 base from J, the gap between germline ends came to 7 bases. The CDR3 DNA reads as TGTGCCAGCAGCTTAGCGGGGGGGAGCAATCAGCCCCAGCATTTT. This encodes CASSLAGGSNQPQHF.

This chain links TRBV6-5 with TRBJ2-3; TRBD2 aligns across 9 bases. The V segment lost 5 bases and the J segment 13 bases; nucleotides outside the gene matches: 10. The CDR3 totals 13 residues. CDR1 is MNHEY, CDR2 SVGAGI, per germline. The DNA of the CDR3 is TGTGCCAGCAGTATGGGATCCGGGACTAGCAAGTATTTT. It yields the protein CASSMGSGTSKYF.

The rearrangement links TRBV6-5 to TRBJ1-4, with 7 nucleotides matching TRBD1. CDR1 and CDR2 (germline): MNHEY, SVGAGI. The CDR3 spans 14 residues. Trimming removed 6 bases from V and 8 bases from J; junction bases left unmatched: 9. The CDR3 region is CASSQGEGREKLFF. The DNA for the CDR3 is TGTGCCAGCAGCCAGGGGGAGGGTAGGGAAAAACTGTTTTTT.

The chain carries TRBV6-4 and TRBJ2-7; 7 nucleotides match TRBD1. V dropped 8 bases and J dropped 2; count of bases not matched to a gene: 12. CDR3 size: 15 residues. Germline V gene lookup returns CDR1 MRHNA and CDR2 SNTAGT. Written as DNA, the CDR3 is TGTGCCAGCCCCCTACCGGGACAGCTCCCCTACGAGCAGTACTTC. Its protein is CASPLPGQLPYEQYF.

The chain is built from TRBV7-9 and TRBJ2-5, with TRBD2 matching over 7 bases. The germline V gene encodes CDR1 SEHNR and CDR2 FQNEAQ (reference sequence). The CDR3 spans 15 residues. V shed 10 bases, J shed 2 bases, and the junction held 13 bases outside the gene matches. CDR3 bases: TGTGCCACAGTCGGGGGAGGGACCAATCAAGAGACCCAGTACTTC. Its translation: CATVGGGTNQETQYF.

The V gene is TRBV2, the J gene TRBJ1-5; 8 bases fit TRBD1. The CDR3 runs to 14 residues. With V trimmed by 6 bases and J by 3 bases, 4 bases remained unmatched. The germline V gene has CDR1 SNHLY and CDR2 FYNNEI. CDR3 protein: CASRGQVNNQPQHF. The CDR3 DNA reads as TGTGCCAGCAGGGGACAGGTGAACAATCAGCCCCAGCATTTT.